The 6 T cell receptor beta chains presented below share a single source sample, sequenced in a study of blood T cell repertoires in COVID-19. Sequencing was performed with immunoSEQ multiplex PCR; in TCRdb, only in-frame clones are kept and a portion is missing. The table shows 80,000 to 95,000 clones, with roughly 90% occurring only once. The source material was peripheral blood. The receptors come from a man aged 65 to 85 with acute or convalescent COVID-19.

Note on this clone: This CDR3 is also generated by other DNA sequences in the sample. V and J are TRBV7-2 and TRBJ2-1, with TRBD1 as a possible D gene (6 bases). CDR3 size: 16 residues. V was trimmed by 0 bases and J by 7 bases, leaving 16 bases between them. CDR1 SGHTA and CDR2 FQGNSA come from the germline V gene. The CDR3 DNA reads TGTGCCAGCAGCTTAGCCGGCAGGGGTAATGGGAATGAGCAGTTCTTC. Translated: CASSLAGRGNGNEQFF.

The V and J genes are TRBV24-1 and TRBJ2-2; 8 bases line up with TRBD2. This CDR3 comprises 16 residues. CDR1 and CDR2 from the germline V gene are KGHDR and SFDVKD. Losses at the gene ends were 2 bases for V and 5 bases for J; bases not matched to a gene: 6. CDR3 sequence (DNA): TGTGCCACCAGTGATTCAGGACTAGCTGGTACCGGGGAGCTGTTTTTT. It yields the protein CATSDSGLAGTGELFF.

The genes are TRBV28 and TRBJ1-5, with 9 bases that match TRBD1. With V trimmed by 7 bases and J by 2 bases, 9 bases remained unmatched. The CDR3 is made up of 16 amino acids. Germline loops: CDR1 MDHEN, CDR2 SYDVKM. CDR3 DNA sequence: TGTGCCAGCACAGGACAGGGGTTTCCGGGCAATCAGCCCCAGCATTTT. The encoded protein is CASTGQGFPGNQPQHF.

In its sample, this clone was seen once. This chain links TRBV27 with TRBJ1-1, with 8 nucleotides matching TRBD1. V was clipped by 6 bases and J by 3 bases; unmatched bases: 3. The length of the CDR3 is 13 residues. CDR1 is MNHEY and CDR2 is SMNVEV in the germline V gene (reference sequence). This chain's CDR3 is CASSHRGDTEAFF. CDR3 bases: TGTGCCAGCAGCCACAGGGGGGACACTGAAGCTTTCTTT.

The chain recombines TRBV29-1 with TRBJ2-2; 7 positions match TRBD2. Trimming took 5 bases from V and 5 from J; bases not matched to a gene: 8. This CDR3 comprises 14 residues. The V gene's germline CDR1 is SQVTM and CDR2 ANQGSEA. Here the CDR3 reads CSVRRDYLTGELFF. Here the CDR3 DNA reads TGCAGCGTTCGCCGGGACTACCTGACCGGGGAGCTGTTTTTT.

CDR3 protein: CAISGIGGSTDTQYF. The CDR3 DNA reads as TGTGCCATCAGTGGTATCGGGGGGAGCACAGATACGCAGTATTTT. V is TRBV10-3 and J is TRBJ2-3, with 7 bases aligning to TRBD2. The ends lost 4 bases at V and 0 bases at J; junction bases unmatched: 4. The CDR3 spans 15 residues. CDR1 is ENHRY, CDR2 SYGVKD, per germline.